The rows below give T cell receptor beta chains drawn from one sample of a study of blood T cells in healthy people across ages. Via MiXCR, TCRdb re-called the 5' RACE reads, giving one row per CDR3 protein. Of around 580,000 distinct CDR3 sequences listed, roughly 48% are singletons. What was sequenced was blood. The receptors stem from a man of 80 years or more in good health. Both conserved end residues are part of each CDR3. A D gene is named only where the DNA matches it firmly. Some rows have no size entry. The others give once, few or many, or a class for an expanded clone.

v_call	d_call	clone_size	j_call	cdr3_nt	cdr3_aa
TRBV25-1	NA	NA	TRBJ1-6	TGTGCCAGCAGCTGGGGGGGGGCTGGGAATTCACCCCTCCACTTT	CASSWGGAGNSPLHF
TRBV29-1	TRBD1	NA	TRBJ2-7	TGCAGCGTTGAAGATCGAGGGACAGGGACCTACGAGCAGTACTTC	CSVEDRGTGTYEQYF
TRBV5-1	NA	NA	TRBJ2-3	TGCGCCAGCAGCTTGAGGGGCGACCCGCGCACAGATACGCAGTATTTT	CASSLRGDPRTDTQYF
TRBV29-1	NA	once	TRBJ2-5	TGCAGCGTTGTCTTGAGGCGGGGGCACCAAGAGACCCAGTACTTC	CSVVLRRGHQETQYF
TRBV15	NA	NA	TRBJ2-6	TGTGCCACCAGCAGAGAAGGGGCTCAGTGGAACCGAGTTATTACGACCACTGGGGCCAACGTCCTGACTTTC	CATSREGAQWNRVITTTGANVLTF
TRBV7-9	NA	NA	TRBJ2-7	TGTGCCAGCAGCACCAGAGCCCACGAGCAGTACTTC	CASSTRAHEQYF
TRBV6-6	TRBD1	few	TRBJ1-1	TGTGCCAGCAGAAGGACAGGGAGTGAAGCTTTCTTT	CASRRTGSEAFF
TRBV15	NA	NA	TRBJ2-4	TGTGCCACCAGCAGAGATCGGGTGTCCGGCCAAAACATTCAGTACTTC	CATSRDRVSGQNIQYF
TRBV2	TRBD1	once	TRBJ2-5	TGTGCCAGCAGCCGACAGGGTCGGGGAGACCAAGAGACCCAGTACTTC	CASSRQGRGDQETQYF
TRBV12-3/TRBV12-4	TRBD2	NA	TRBJ2-1	TGTGCCAGCAGTTTCGGGGGGTACAATGAGCAGTTCTTC	CASSFGGYNEQFF
TRBV5-1	TRBD1	NA	TRBJ2-7	TGCGCCAGCAAGGCAGGGGGCGCAGGTTTCGAGCAGTACTTC	CASKAGGAGFEQYF
TRBV20-1	TRBD1	few	TRBJ2-7	TGCAGTGCTAGGATGCTCGGGGGACAGGGAAATTTAGGCGAGCAGTACTTC	CSARMLGGQGNLGEQYF
TRBV29-1	NA	NA	TRBJ2-3	TGCAGCGTTGAAGATCCCCGCAGGGTGGAGGTTTCTTCCACAGATACGCAGTATTTT	CSVEDPRRVEVSSTDTQYF
TRBV9	NA	NA	TRBJ2-3	TGTGCCAGCAGCGTAGCTGTGGGCGGGGGCACGGATACGCAGTATTTT	CASSVAVGGGTDTQYF
TRBV6-2/TRBV6-3	NA	few	TRBJ2-3	TGTGCCAGCAGAGCCGGGACTCCCCCTACGCAGTATTTT	CASRAGTPPTQYF
TRBV6-2/TRBV6-3	NA	NA	TRBJ2-5	TGTGCCAGCAGAATCGAAGAGACCCAGTACTTC	CASRIEETQYF
TRBV25-1	TRBD1	once	TRBJ1-1	TGTGCCAGCAGGCAGACAGGGCTCGGCACTGAAGCTTTCTTT	CASRQTGLGTEAFF